This entry concerns a single TCR beta chain. In the authors' methods: Estimates of nucleated cell counts were drawn from the amplification of reference gene primers. Generated by immunoSEQ multiplex PCR, the TCRdb table keeps only in-frame clones and is missing some. The DNA was the basis for D and trimming; V, J and clone size are from that table. The data show about 360,000 clones, about 89% seen once. Cohort placement rested on clinical history that participants reported themselves. These data belong to a study of blood T cell repertoires in COVID-19. Germline V CDR1 and CDR2: SGHDT, YYEEEE. The length of the CDR3 is 15 residues. V gave up 1 base and J gave up 3 bases; unmatched junction bases: 4.

The receptor's source is a man between 40 and 49 years old in a cohort exposed to, infected with or recovered from COVID-19 (not recorded which). Specimen: PBMCs or T cells enriched from blood (not recorded which). The chain couples TRBV5-6 to TRBJ2-7; 10 nucleotides align to TRBD2. The CDR3 sequence: CASSLTGTSDYEQYF. CDR3 nucleotides: TGTGCCAGCAGCTTGACCGGGACTAGCGACTACGAGCAGTACTTC.